The rows below give T cell receptor beta chains drawn from one sample of a study of technical replicates of blood from several donors. Assay: immunoSEQ multiplex PCR; the TCRdb copy retains only in-frame clones and omits some. The table has 55,000 to 65,000 clones, 86% seen once; the top ten hold 5% to 6%. Sequences were obtained from PBMCs. Every receptor here comes from a human donor in good health. Some clones in this sample may be carry-over from other donors' samples. Both conserved end residues are part of each CDR3. The order of the fields is CDR3 protein, V gene, J gene.

CDR3: CSLPQGPDTQYF; V: TRBV29-1; J: TRBJ2-3
CDR3: CASSPRGMAGNGYTF; V: TRBV7-8; J: TRBJ1-2
CDR3: CASSSGLAGGTDTQYF; V: TRBV11-1; J: TRBJ2-3
CDR3: CASIAGVEHEQFF; V: TRBV5-6; J: TRBJ2-1
CDR3: CASSLEWRGSNTGELFF; V: TRBV5-1; J: TRBJ2-2
CDR3: CASSLEDSPYYEQYF; V: TRBV5-5; J: TRBJ2-7
CDR3: CAWRGTTYSTDTQYF; V: TRBV30; J: TRBJ2-3
CDR3: CASSIKTGGAITEAFF; V: TRBV27; J: TRBJ1-1
CDR3: CASSTGGGKPQHF; V: TRBV2; J: TRBJ1-5
CDR3: CATRVGIEQFF; V: TRBV10-3; J: TRBJ2-1
CDR3: CASSDLGGEIYGYTF; V: TRBV5-1; J: TRBJ1-2